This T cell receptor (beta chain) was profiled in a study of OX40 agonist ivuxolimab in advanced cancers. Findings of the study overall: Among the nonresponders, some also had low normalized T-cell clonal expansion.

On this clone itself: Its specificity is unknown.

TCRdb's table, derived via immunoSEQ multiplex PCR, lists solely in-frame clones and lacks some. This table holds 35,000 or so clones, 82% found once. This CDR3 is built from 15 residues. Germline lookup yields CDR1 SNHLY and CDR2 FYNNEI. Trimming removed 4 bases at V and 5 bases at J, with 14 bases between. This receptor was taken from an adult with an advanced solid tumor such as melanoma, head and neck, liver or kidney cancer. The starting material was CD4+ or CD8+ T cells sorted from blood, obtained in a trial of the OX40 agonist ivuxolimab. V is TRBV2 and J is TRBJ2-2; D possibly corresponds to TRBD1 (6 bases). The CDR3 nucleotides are TGTGCCAGCAGTGTTATCAGGGGAGCGACCGGGGAGCTGTTTTTT. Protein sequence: CASSVIRGATGELFF.